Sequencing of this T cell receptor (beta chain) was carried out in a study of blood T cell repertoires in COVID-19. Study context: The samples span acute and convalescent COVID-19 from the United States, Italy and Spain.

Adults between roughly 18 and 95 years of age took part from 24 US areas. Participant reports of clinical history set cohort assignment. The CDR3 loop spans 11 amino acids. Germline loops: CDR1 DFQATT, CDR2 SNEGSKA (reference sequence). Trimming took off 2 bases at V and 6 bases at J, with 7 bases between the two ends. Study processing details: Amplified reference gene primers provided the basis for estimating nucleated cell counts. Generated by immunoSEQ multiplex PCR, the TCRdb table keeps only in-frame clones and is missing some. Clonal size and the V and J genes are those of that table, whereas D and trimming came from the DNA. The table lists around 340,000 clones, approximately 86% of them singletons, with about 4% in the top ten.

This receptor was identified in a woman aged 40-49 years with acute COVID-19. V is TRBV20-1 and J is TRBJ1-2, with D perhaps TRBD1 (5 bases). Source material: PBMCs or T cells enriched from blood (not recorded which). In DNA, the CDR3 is TGCAGTGCTAGACAGGGTAATGGCTACACCTTC. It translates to CSARQGNGYTF.